This T cell receptor beta chain emerged from a study of blood T cell repertoires in COVID-19. About the study: COVID-19 samples from acute and convalescent phases originated in the United States, Italy and Spain. PBMCs, B-cell-depleted T cells, or T cells were the source of the cDNA or gDNA that made up the material.

The CDR3 has 14 residues. CDR1 SGHTA and CDR2 FQGNSA come from the germline V gene. V lost 5 bases, J lost 7 bases, and 8 bases stayed unmatched. How the authors handled the data: By means of reference gene primer amplification, nucleated cell counts were estimated. Produced via immunoSEQ multiplex PCR; TCRdb's table is partial and in-frame only. V and J calls and clone size are as listed in that table; D and trimming were resolved from the DNA. This sample yields 21,000 or so clones, of which roughly 90% are seen a single time; over 15% belongs to the top ten. Sequencing was done on a sample of peripheral blood. The receptor was isolated from a man between 65 and 85 years old with active COVID-19. The rearrangement uses TRBV7-2 and TRBJ1-2; the match to TRBD1 covers 9 bases. The CDR3 spells CASSLIQGAVGYTF. DNA for the CDR3: TGTGCCAGCAGCCTGATACAGGGGGCAGTTGGCTACACCTTC. Full variable domain (remainder filled in from reference TRBV7-2 and TRBJ1-2): GAGVSQSPSNKVTEKGKDVELRCDPISGHTALYWYRQSLGQGLEFLIYFQGNSAPDKSGLPSDRFSAERTGGSVSTLTIQRTQQEDSAVYLCASSLIQGAVGYTFGSGTRLTVV.